This T cell receptor beta chain derives from a study of blood T cell repertoires in COVID-19. Study as a whole: The samples span acute and convalescent COVID-19 from the United States, Italy and Spain.

Clones were sequenced by immunoSEQ multiplex PCR, and TCRdb holds only the in-frame ones, with some missing. The table lists 200,000 to 300,000 clones, around 88% of them singletons, with roughly 3.1% in the top ten. The sequenced material came from PBMCs or T cells enriched from blood (not recorded which). The sequence was obtained from a woman in her thirties or forties with acute COVID-19.

CDR3 sequence reads: CASSLSPQGGEKLFF. The CDR3 DNA sequence: TGTGCCAGCAGCTTGTCCCCGCAGGGGGGCGAAAAACTGTTTTTT. V gene TRBV5-8 combines with J gene TRBJ1-4; the match to TRBD1 covers 7 bases. CDR1 SGHTS and CDR2 YDEGEE come from the germline V gene. The CDR3 loop spans 15 amino acids. V trimming: 1 base; J trimming: 8 bases; junction bases outside the gene matches: 8.